This section outlines one T cell receptor beta chain sequence together with its context. This sample is drawn from a study of blood T cell repertoires in COVID-19. About the research overall: Material from acute and convalescent COVID-19 was sourced from the United States, Italy and Spain.

The CDR3 loop spans 14 amino acids. The V and J ends lost 6 bases and 5 bases respectively, with 16 bases between them. Germline V lookup: CDR1 MDHEN, CDR2 SYDVKM. The table came from immunoSEQ multiplex PCR; TCRdb's copy has only in-frame clones and leaves some out. This table has around 69,000 clones, 81% appearing once. V and J are TRBV28 and TRBJ1-1, with D hard to call. The sequence was collected from a woman between 65 and 79 years old with acute or convalescent COVID-19. The sample taken for sequencing was peripheral blood. Written as DNA, the CDR3 is TGTGCCAGCAGGGCCGCTCTACAGCGGACTGAAGCTTTCTTT. Translating it yields CASRAALQRTEAFF.